The 4 T cell receptor beta chains given below trace back to one sample, sequenced in a study of vaccination effects on CD4 cells after COVID-19 (dated 2022 in TCRdb). No antigens are known for them. To identify antigen-specific CD4+ T cell clonotypes by their expansion, the ViraFEST assay first stimulated PBMC with viral peptide pools and then applied TCR sequencing. After less than 13 days of culture, CD4+ T cells were isolated with the EasySep CD4+ T cell isolation kit. Participants received two doses of either the BNT162b2 or the mRNA-1273 mRNA SARS-CoV-2 vaccine. Libraries were constructed by the immunoSEQ multiplex PCR assay. TCRdb limited this immuneACCESS table to in-frame rearrangements with V and J called. A share of clones is missing; checked studies link under half to unresolved V genes, and the rest is unexplained. The sample includes 25,000 to 30,000 clones, with about 70% observed a single time. The leading ten clones occupy about 10% of the sample.

The sample here was CD4+ T cells from PBMCs cultured with HCoV-NL63 spike peptides, taken after COVID-19 vaccination. Per the publication, the cell subset or site label means: HCoV-NL63 spike overlapping peptide pool stimulation. The receptors were sampled from a human donor who received a COVID-19 vaccine.

This clone appeared once. The CDR3 DNA follows: TGTGCCAGCAGTGTGACAGGGACCAATGAGCAGTTCTTC. This sequence encodes CASSVTGTNEQFF. The rearrangement joins TRBV25-1 to TRBJ2-1; 7 bases are a match to TRBD1. Losses at the gene ends were 4 bases for V and 6 bases for J; bases not matched to a gene: 3. The CDR3 has 13 residues. Germline CDR1 MGHDK, CDR2 SYGVNS.

The chain uses TRBV19 and TRBJ2-7, with 10 positions matching TRBD2. Trimming at V came to 5 bases and at J to 3 bases, leaving 7 bases not matched to a gene. The CDR3 is 15 amino acids. Germline CDR1 reads LNHDA; CDR2 reads SQIVND (reference sequence). CDR3 sequence reads: CASSPGTSVFYEQYF. DNA of the CDR3: TGTGCCAGTAGTCCCGGGACTAGCGTGTTCTACGAGCAGTACTTC.

The CDR3 DNA follows: TGTGCCAGCAGCTTAGCGCTGATTGTAAGTGATGAGCAGTTCTTC. Protein: CASSLALIVSDEQFF. This chain connects TRBV7-9 to TRBJ2-1, with D unclear. From germline, CDR1 is SEHNR and CDR2 FQNEAQ (reference sequence). The V and J ends lost 0 bases and 8 bases respectively, with 14 bases between them. The CDR3 is 15 amino acids.

The J gene is TRBJ1-1, the V gene TRBV5-1; no clear D gene. Germline values: CDR1 SGHRS, CDR2 YFSETQ. V was shortened by 4 bases and J by 2 bases, with 15 bases between the two germline ends. The CDR3 has 15 amino acids. In DNA form, the CDR3 reads TGCGCCAGCAGCCCAGCTCTGTCAGGTAACACTGAAGCTTTCTTT. Translating gives CASSPALSGNTEAFF.